This TCR beta chain was captured in a study of blood T cell repertoires in COVID-19. Study background: COVID-19 samples from acute and convalescent phases originated in the United States, Italy and Spain.

Trimming at V came to 6 bases and at J to 4 bases, leaving 11 bases not matched to a gene. The CDR3 spans 16 residues. Germline CDR1 SGHRS, CDR2 YFSETQ. Using immunoSEQ multiplex PCR, the repertoire was profiled, and TCRdb retains in-frame clones only, with some absent. The table shows around 100,000 clones, with about 86% occurring only once. The receptor was isolated from a human donor in a cohort sampled during active COVID-19. V and J are TRBV5-1 and TRBJ2-5, with 11 bases identical to TRBD2. Sequenced sample: peripheral blood. In DNA, the CDR3 is TGCGCCAGCACTTGGACTAGCGGGCTTCTGGGAGAGACCCAGTACTTC. This codes for CASTWTSGLLGETQYF.